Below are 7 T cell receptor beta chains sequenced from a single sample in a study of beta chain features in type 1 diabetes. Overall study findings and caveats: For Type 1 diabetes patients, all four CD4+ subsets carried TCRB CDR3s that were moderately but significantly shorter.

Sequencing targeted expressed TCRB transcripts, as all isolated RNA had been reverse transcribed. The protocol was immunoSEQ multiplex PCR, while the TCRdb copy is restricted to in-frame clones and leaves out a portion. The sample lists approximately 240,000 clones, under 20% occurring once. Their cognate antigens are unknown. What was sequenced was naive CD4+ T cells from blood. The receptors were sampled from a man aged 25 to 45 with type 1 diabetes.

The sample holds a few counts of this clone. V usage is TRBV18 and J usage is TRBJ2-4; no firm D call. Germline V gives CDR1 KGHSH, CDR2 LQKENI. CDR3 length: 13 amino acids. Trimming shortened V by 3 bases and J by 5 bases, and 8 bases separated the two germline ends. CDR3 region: CASSPESQNIQYF. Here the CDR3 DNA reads TGTGCCAGCTCACCGGAGTCACAAAACATTCAGTACTTC.

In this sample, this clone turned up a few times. CDR3 sequence: CASSPRTGGGETQYF. The DNA of the CDR3 is TGTGCCAGCAGCCCCCGGACAGGAGGGGGGGAGACCCAGTACTTC. The chain couples TRBV7-9 to TRBJ2-5, with D tentatively TRBD1 (7 bases). CDR1 and CDR2 (germline): SEHNR, FQNEAQ (reference sequence). Trimming pared 5 bases from V and 5 bases from J, leaving 18 bases between. The CDR3 spans 15 residues. The full variable domain, with the rest looked up from reference TRBV7-9 and TRBJ2-5, is DTGVSQNPRHKITKRGQNVTFRCDPISEHNRLYWYRQTLGQGPEFLTYFQNEAQLEKSRLLSDRFSAERPKGSFSTLEIQRTEQGDSAMYLCASSPRTGGGETQYFGPGTRLLVL.

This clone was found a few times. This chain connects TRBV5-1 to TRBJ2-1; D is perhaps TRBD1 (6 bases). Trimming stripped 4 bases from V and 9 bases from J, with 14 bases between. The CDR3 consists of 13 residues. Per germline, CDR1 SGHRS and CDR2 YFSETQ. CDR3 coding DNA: TGCGCCAGCAGCCCCTTCACAGGGACTGAGCAGTTCTTC. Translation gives CASSPFTGTEQFF.

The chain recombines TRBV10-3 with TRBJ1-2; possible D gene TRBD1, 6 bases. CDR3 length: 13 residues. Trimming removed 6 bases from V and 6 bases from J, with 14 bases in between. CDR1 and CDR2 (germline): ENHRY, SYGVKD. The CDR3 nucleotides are TGTGCCATCAGCCCAACAGGGTCTGATGGCTACACCTTC. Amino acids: CAISPTGSDGYTF.

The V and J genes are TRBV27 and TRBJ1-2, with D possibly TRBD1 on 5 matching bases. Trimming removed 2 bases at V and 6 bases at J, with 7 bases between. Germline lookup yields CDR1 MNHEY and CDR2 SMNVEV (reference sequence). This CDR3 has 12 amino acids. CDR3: CASSLAGNGYTF. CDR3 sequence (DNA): TGTGCCAGCAGTTTAGCAGGGAATGGCTACACCTTC.

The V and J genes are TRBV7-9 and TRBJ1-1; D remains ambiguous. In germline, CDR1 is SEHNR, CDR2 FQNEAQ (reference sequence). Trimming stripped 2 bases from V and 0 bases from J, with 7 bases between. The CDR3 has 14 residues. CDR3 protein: CASSLTQLNTEAFF. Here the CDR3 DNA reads TGTGCCAGCAGCTTAACCCAGCTGAACACTGAAGCTTTCTTT.

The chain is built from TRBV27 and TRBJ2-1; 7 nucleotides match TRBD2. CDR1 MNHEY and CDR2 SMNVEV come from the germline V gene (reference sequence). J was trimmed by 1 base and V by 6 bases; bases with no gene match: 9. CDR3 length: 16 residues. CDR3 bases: TGTGCCAGCAGGGGCGGGGGAGAGGGGTCCTACAATGAGCAGTTCTTC. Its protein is CASRGGGEGSYNEQFF.